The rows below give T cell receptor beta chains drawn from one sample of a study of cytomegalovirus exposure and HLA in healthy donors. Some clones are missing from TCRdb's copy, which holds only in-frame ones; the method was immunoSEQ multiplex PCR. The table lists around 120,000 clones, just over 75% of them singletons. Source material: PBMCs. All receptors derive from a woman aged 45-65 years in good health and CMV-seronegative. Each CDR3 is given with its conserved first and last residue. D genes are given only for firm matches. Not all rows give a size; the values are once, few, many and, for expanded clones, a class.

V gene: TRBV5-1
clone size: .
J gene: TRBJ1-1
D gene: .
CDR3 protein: CASSLAGLRDTEAFF
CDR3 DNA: TGCGCCAGCAGCTTGGCAGGGCTCAGGGACACTGAAGCTTTCTTT

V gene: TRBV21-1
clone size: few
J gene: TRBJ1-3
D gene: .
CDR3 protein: CASSKEGGVSGNTIYF
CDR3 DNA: TGTGCCAGCAGCAAAGAAGGGGGAGTCTCTGGAAACACCATATATTTT

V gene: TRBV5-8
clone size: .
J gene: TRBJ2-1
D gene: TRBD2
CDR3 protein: CASSAQLAGLYNEQFF
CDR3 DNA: TGTGCCAGCAGCGCCCAACTAGCGGGATTGTACAATGAGCAGTTCTTC

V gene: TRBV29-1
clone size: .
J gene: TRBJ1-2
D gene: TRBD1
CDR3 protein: CSVEEGQGNYGYTF
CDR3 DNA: TGCAGCGTTGAAGAGGGACAGGGTAACTATGGCTACACCTTC

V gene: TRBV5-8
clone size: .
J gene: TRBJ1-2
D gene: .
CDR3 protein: CASSSRGYGYTF
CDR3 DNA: TGTGCCAGCAGTTCTCGGGGCTATGGCTACACCTTC

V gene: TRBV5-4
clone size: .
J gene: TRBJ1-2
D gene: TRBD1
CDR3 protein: CASSLAGQGVIFYGYTF
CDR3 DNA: TGTGCCAGCAGCTTGGCGGGGCAGGGGGTCATTTTCTATGGCTACACCTTC

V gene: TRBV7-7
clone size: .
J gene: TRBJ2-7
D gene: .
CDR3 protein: CASSLGADYEQYF
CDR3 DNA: TGTGCTAGCAGCTTAGGGGCAGACTACGAGCAGTACTTC

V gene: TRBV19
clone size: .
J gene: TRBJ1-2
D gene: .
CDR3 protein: CASKGGDYGYTF
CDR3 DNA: TGTGCCAGTAAGGGCGGGGACTATGGCTACACCTTC

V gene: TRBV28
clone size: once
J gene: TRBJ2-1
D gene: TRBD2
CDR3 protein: CASSFTGGRGTYNEQFF
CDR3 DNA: TGTGCCAGCAGTTTTACGGGCGGGAGGGGAACCTACAATGAGCAGTTCTTC

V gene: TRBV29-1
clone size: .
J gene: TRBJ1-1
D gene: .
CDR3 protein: CSVVRRGNTEAFF
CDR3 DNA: TGCAGCGTTGTAAGGAGGGGGAACACTGAAGCTTTCTTT

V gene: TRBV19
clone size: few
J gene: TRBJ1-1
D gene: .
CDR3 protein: CASSIDLAGMNTEAFF
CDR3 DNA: TGTGCCAGTAGTATAGATCTCGCGGGCATGAACACTGAAGCTTTCTTT

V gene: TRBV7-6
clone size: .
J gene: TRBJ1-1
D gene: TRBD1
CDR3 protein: CASSRTPGQQNTEAFF
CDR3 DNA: TGTGCCAGCAGCCGAACCCCGGGACAGCAGAACACTGAAGCTTTCTTT

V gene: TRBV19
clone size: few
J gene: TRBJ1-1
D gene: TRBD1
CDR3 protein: CASRTGEGRTEAFF
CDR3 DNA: TGTGCCAGTAGGACAGGGGAAGGGAGGACTGAAGCTTTCTTT

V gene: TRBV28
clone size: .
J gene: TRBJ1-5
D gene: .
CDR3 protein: CASLYPGGGGNQPQHF
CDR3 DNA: TGTGCCAGCCTATACCCAGGCGGGGGCGGCAATCAGCCCCAGCATTTT

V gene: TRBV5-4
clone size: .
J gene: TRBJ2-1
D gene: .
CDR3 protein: CASSSSGSSYNEQFF
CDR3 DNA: TGTGCCAGCAGCTCCAGCGGAAGCTCCTACAATGAGCAGTTCTTC

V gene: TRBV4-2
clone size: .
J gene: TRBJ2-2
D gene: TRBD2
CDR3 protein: CASSQDRGGRARRDNPGELFF
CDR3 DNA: TGTGCCAGCAGCCAAGATAGAGGCGGGAGGGCCCGGAGGGACAACCCCGGGGAGCTGTTTTTT